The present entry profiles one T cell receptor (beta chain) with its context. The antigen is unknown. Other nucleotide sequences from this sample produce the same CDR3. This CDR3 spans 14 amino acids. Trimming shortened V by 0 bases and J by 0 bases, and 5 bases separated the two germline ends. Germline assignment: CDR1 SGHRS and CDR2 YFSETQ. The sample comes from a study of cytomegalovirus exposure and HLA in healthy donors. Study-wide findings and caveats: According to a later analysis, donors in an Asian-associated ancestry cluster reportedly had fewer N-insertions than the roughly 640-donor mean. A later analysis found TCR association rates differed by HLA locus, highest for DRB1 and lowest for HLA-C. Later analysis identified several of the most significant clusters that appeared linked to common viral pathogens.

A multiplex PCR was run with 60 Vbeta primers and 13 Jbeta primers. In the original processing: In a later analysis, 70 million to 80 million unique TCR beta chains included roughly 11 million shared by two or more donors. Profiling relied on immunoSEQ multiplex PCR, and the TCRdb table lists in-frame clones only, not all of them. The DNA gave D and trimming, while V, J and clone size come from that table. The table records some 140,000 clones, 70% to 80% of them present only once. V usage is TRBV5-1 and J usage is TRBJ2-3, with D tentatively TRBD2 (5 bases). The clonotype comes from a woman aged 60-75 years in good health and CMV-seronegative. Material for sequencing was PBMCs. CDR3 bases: TGCGCCAGCAGCTTGGGAGGGAGCACAGATACGCAGTATTTT. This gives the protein CASSLGGSTDTQYF.